Listed below are T cell receptor beta chains from one sample, sequenced in a study of cytomegalovirus exposure and HLA in healthy donors. Assay used: immunoSEQ multiplex PCR; TCRdb lists only in-frame clones, some missing. The sample holds some 160,000 clones; 84% are singletons and the top ten take about 2.6%. The sequenced material came from PBMCs. Receptors originate from a boy younger than 10 in good health and CMV-seronegative. Each CDR3 is given with its conserved first and last residue. The D gene is left open where the match is weak. Size is omitted from some rows. Given values are once, few, many or a class for expanded clones.

CASSPAGYSGNTIYF TGTGCCAGCAGCCCGGCAGGGTACTCTGGAAACACCATATATTTT NA TRBV7-8 NA TRBJ1-3
CASSEYGTGGSPQF TGTGCCAGCAGTGAATACGGAACGGGAGGGTCACCCCAATTT NA TRBV25-1 TRBD2 TRBJ2-3
CASSPTGGTDTQYF TGTGCCAGCAGCCCAACGGGAGGCACAGATACGCAGTATTTT NA TRBV7-2 NA TRBJ2-3
CASTQGAGDVGGYTF TGCGCCAGCACCCAAGGGGCAGGGGATGTAGGTGGCTACACCTTC NA TRBV5-1 NA TRBJ1-2
CASRPRDSGELFF TGTGCCAGCAGGCCCCGGGACAGCGGGGAGCTGTTTTTT once TRBV6-4 TRBD1 TRBJ2-2
CASSLGVNRVEKLFF TGTGCCAGCAGCTTGGGTGTTAACCGGGTTGAAAAACTGTTTTTT NA TRBV5-6 NA TRBJ1-4
CASSLRSGSFDEQFF TGTGCCAGCAGCTTAAGGAGCGGGAGCTTCGATGAGCAGTTCTTC NA TRBV7-2 TRBD2 TRBJ2-1
CASSVGGGPYNEQFF TGTGCCAGCAGCGTAGGGGGAGGGCCCTACAATGAGCAGTTCTTC NA TRBV9 TRBD2 TRBJ2-1
CASSYGISSAFYEQYF TGTGCCAGCAGTTACGGGATCTCTAGCGCTTTCTACGAGCAGTACTTC NA TRBV6-5 NA TRBJ2-7
CASSHRLTGLDEQYF TGTGCCAGCAGCCACCGCCTGACAGGGTTGGACGAGCAGTACTTC NA TRBV7-2 TRBD1 TRBJ2-7
CASSFGRRVLGETQYF TGTGCCAGCAGCTTCGGTCGCAGGGTATTGGGAGAGACCCAGTACTTC NA TRBV7-8 NA TRBJ2-5
CASRGRYYGYTF TGTGCCAGCAGGGGCAGATACTATGGCTACACCTTC NA TRBV27 NA TRBJ1-2
CASSSTGSNEQYF TGTGCCAGCAGCTCGACAGGGTCAAACGAGCAGTACTTC NA TRBV11-1 TRBD1 TRBJ2-7
CASSDRGVNQPQHF TGTGCCAGTAGCGACAGGGGGGTCAATCAGCCCCAGCATTTT NA TRBV19 TRBD1 TRBJ1-5
CASSELGSGYDQPQHF TGTGCCAGCAGTGAATTGGGTTCAGGGTACGATCAGCCCCAGCATTTT NA TRBV25-1 NA TRBJ1-5
CASSLDQVGEAQYF TGTGCCAGCAGCTTGGATCAGGTGGGGGAGGCCCAGTACTTC NA TRBV5-5 NA TRBJ2-5
CATSRVTSGKETQYF TGTGCCACCAGCAGAGTAACTAGCGGGAAAGAGACCCAGTACTTC NA TRBV15 TRBD2 TRBJ2-5
CSPGASGYTF TGCAGTCCAGGCGCAAGCGGCTACACCTTC once TRBV20-1 NA TRBJ1-2
CASSLGRGQSGNTIYF TGTGCCAGCAGCTTGGGCAGGGGACAATCTGGAAACACCATATATTTT NA TRBV7-8 NA TRBJ1-3
CASSESGLEAPDTQYF TGCGCCAGCAGTGAGTCGGGTCTGGAGGCCCCAGATACGCAGTATTTT NA TRBV10-1 NA TRBJ2-3
CASSLESGSGYTF TGTGCCAGCAGCTTGGAGAGCGGTAGCGGCTACACCTTC NA TRBV5-6 NA TRBJ1-2
CASSQDLGAYEQYF TGCGCCAGCAGCCAAGATTTAGGAGCCTACGAGCAGTACTTC NA TRBV4-3 NA TRBJ2-7
CASSGRTGEETNQPQHF TGTGCCAGCAGTGGGAGGACAGGAGAGGAGACCAACCAGCCCCAGCATTTT NA TRBV25-1 TRBD1 TRBJ1-5
CASSKTIQVVTYEQYF TGTGCCAGCAGCAAAACGATACAGGTGGTGACCTACGAGCAGTACTTC few TRBV21-1 NA TRBJ2-7
CAWSPTEKYSNQPQHF TGTGCCTGGAGTCCGACGGAGAAGTATAGCAATCAGCCCCAGCATTTT NA TRBV30 NA TRBJ1-5
CASSKTVMSKLFF TGTGCCAGCAGCAAAACAGTGATGTCGAAGCTGTTTTTT few TRBV6-5 NA TRBJ2-2
CASSRESGGNYEQYF TGTGCCAGCTCACGAGAGAGCGGGGGCAACTACGAGCAGTACTTC NA TRBV18 TRBD2 TRBJ2-7
CASSRVRRGSEQYF TGTGCCAGCAGCCGGGTTCGGCGAGGGTCCGAGCAGTACTTC NA TRBV5-6 NA TRBJ2-7
CASSPGQSNQPQHF TGTGCCAGCAGTCCCGGACAGAGCAATCAGCCCCAGCATTTT NA TRBV27 NA TRBJ1-5
CASRGRTGGNQPQHF TGTGCCAGCAGGGGCCGCACAGGGGGCAATCAGCCCCAGCATTTT NA TRBV2 TRBD1 TRBJ1-5
CASSVAPGEADTQYF TGTGCCAGCAGCGTAGCCCCGGGGGAAGCAGATACGCAGTATTTT NA TRBV9 NA TRBJ2-3
CASSLGQGEAFF TGTGCCAGCAGTCTGGGACAGGGTGAAGCTTTCTTT NA TRBV6-5 TRBD1 TRBJ1-1
CASSQRTGYGYTF TGTGCCAGCAGTCAACGGACTGGCTATGGCTACACCTTC NA TRBV6-6 NA TRBJ1-2
CASISSSGSYNEQFF TGTGCCAGCATATCGTCTAGCGGGAGCTACAATGAGCAGTTCTTC NA TRBV28 TRBD2 TRBJ2-1
CASSQRLTFGYEQYF TGCGCCAGCAGCCAAAGGTTAACGTTCGGGTACGAGCAGTACTTC NA TRBV4-1 NA TRBJ2-7
CASSLRQGNRPQHF TGTGCCAGCAGCTTAAGACAGGGTAATCGGCCCCAGCATTTT NA TRBV7-6 TRBD1 TRBJ1-5
CAWSGQPYGYTF TGTGCCTGGAGTGGACAGCCCTATGGCTACACCTTC NA TRBV30 NA TRBJ1-2
CASSATGGGGYTF TGTGCCAGCAGTGCTACCGGGGGAGGTGGCTACACCTTC NA TRBV6-1 NA TRBJ1-2
CASSWTGQTSYNEQFF TGCGCCAGCAGCTGGACGGGACAGACTTCCTACAATGAGCAGTTCTTC NA TRBV5-1 TRBD1 TRBJ2-1